The clone carrying this T cell receptor beta chain was recorded at least ten times. The antigen is undetermined. For TCRbeta, the library was prepared with unique molecular identifiers. TCRdb analysed the PCR reads with MiXCR anew, one entry per CDR3 protein. The profile shows about 97,000 distinct CDR3 sequences, 7% to 8% of them singletons. This specimen comes from a study of T-cell reconstitution after alpha-beta-depleted transplantation in children. Findings and limits, study-wide: In patients about two months after transplant, alpha-beta T cells reportedly arose from several hundred expanded graft clones. T-cell numbers and diversity one year post-transplant derived largely from freshly generated T cells.

The CDR3 is 18 residues long. Germline values: CDR1 SGHRS, CDR2 YFSETQ. V lost 2 bases and J 2 bases, leaving 21 bases between the germline ends. The receptor was derived from a boy aged 2 to 10 with acute lymphoblastic leukemia, due to receive a stem cell transplant. The chain uses TRBV5-1 and TRBJ2-3, with D perhaps TRBD1 or TRBD2 (5 bases each). The sequenced sample was PBMCs, obtained before TCRalphabeta/CD19-depleted stem cell transplant. CDR3 coding DNA: TGCGCCAGCAGCTTTAATCCGGGGCTAGAGGAACCCACAGATACGCAGTATTTT. This gives the protein CASSFNPGLEEPTDTQYF.